This TCR beta chain was captured by sequencing in a study of T cell changes during pregnancy in multiple sclerosis. TCRdb's copy holds only in-frame clones and misses some; the assay was immunoSEQ multiplex PCR. The sample records fewer than 45,000 clones, roughly 91% being singletons. Trimming removed 6 bases from V and 7 bases from J; junction bases left unmatched: 5. The CDR3 runs 13 residues. Germline V CDR1 and CDR2: MNHEY, SVGAGI. Sequencing was performed on CD4+ T cells from peripheral blood mononuclear cells, taken in the third trimester of pregnancy. The clonotype originates from a female donor with multiple sclerosis, enrolled in a pregnancy study. V is TRBV6-5 and J is TRBJ1-4, with 7 bases fitting TRBD1. Here the CDR3 reads CASSRGWGEKLFF. CDR3 bases: TGTGCCAGCAGCAGGGGGTGGGGTGAAAAACTGTTTTTT.